The 17 T cell receptor beta chains listed next were all sequenced from one sample in a study of regulatory T cells in long-lasting Graves disease (TCRdb year 2021). In the paper's terms, the time point label means: newly diagnosed GD, antithyroid drugs for less than 3 months. For both TCR sequencing and RNA sequencing, RNA was extracted from PBMCs using TRIzol. Library method: multiplex PCR. The sample was run on an Illumina HiSeq 4000. CDR3 regions were amplified by Arm-PCR with iRepertoire HTBI primers to construct TCR beta libraries. Through fastp at Q25 and MiXCR, TCRdb rebuilt clones from the public reads, retaining in-frame beta chains. Every CDR3 protein is listed once, alongside the most common genes and DNA of its rows. The sample table contains 550,000 to 650,000 distinct CDR3 sequences; only one count was recorded for 15% to 20% of them. The ten most abundant clones make up 12% of the sample.

These data are also associated with another study on T cells in Graves' hyperthyroidism and ophthalmopathy.

Sequenced here: peripheral blood mononuclear cells (PBMCs), sampled at new diagnosis, from a patient treated with antithyroid drugs. These receptor sequences come from a young man with Graves disease. Donor details come from another sample of the same person, matched by shared clones.

This clonotype was found many times. The V and J genes are TRBV7-3 and TRBJ2-5; 7 positions agree with TRBD2. Germline CDR1 SGHTA, CDR2 FQGTGA. The CDR3 consists of 17 residues. J gave up 2 bases and V 5 bases, and 14 bases lay outside the gene matches. DNA for the CDR3: TGTGCCAGCAGCCTTACCCCCCAACTAGCGTCGCAAGAGACCCAGTACTTC. Translation gives CASSLTPQLASQETQYF.

This clonotype was seen ten or more times. The CDR3 is CASSLVTSQTAETQYF. CDR3 sequence (DNA): TGTGCCAGCAGCTTAGTGACTAGTCAAACGGCGGAGACCCAGTACTTC. V usage is TRBV7-9 and J usage is TRBJ2-5; possible D gene TRBD2, 6 bases. The germline CDR1 and CDR2 sequences are SEHNR and FQNEAQ (reference sequence). CDR3 size: 16 residues. Between the trimmed V and J ends, which lost 1 base and 5 bases, there was a span of 17 bases.

The chain is built from TRBV12-3 or TRBV12-4 and TRBJ1-5; perhaps TRBD1 as D (5 bases). The V and J ends lost 6 bases and 0 bases respectively, with 12 bases between them. This CDR3 is 15 amino acids long. CDR3 loop: CASSTRQYSNQPQHF. In nucleotides, the CDR3 is TGTGCCAGCAGCACCCGACAGTATAGCAATCAGCCCCAGCATTTT.

This clonotype was picked up a small number of times. V usage is TRBV9 and J usage is TRBJ1-5; no clear D gene. V shed 0 bases and J shed 3 bases, with 10 bases lying between them. CDR1 is SGDLS, CDR2 YYNGEE, per germline. The CDR3 covers 15 residues. In nucleotides, the CDR3 is TGTGCCAGCAGCGTAGGGCCCGGACTCAATCAGCCCCAGCATTTT. Protein product: CASSVGPGLNQPQHF.

This clonotype appeared many times. The chain is built from TRBV27 and TRBJ2-1; 11 nucleotides align to TRBD2. The CDR3 covers 16 residues. The V gene end was trimmed by 3 bases and the J gene end by 4 bases; junction bases not matched to a gene: 5. In germline, CDR1 is MNHEY, CDR2 SMNVEV (reference sequence). The CDR3 here is CASSFIAGGRYNEQFF. The CDR3 DNA follows: TGTGCCAGCAGTTTTATAGCGGGAGGGAGGTACAATGAGCAGTTCTTC.

This clonotype appeared many times. The V and J genes are TRBV18 and TRBJ1-4; 7 nucleotides agree with TRBD1. The V segment lost 3 bases and the J segment 0 bases; nucleotides outside the gene matches: 4. Germline V gives CDR1 KGHSH, CDR2 LQKENI. This CDR3 region has 16 residues. CDR3 protein: CASSPGQTSTNEKLFF. In DNA, the CDR3 is TGTGCCAGCTCACCGGGACAGACATCAACTAATGAAAAACTGTTTTTT. The full variable domain, with the rest looked up from reference TRBV18 and TRBJ1-4, is NAGVMQNPRHLVRRRGQEARLRCSPMKGHSHVYWYRQLPEEGLKFMVYLQKENIIDESGMPKERFSAEFPKEGPSILRIQQVVRGDSAAYFCASSPGQTSTNEKLFFGSGTQLSVL.

This clonotype was seen a few times. J is TRBJ1-1 and V is TRBV5-1; D gene ambiguous. With 0 bases removed from V and 1 base from J, the gap between germline ends came to 4 bases. Looked up from germline, CDR1 is SGHRS and CDR2 is YFSETQ. CDR3 length equals 13 residues. In nucleotides, the CDR3 is TGCGCCAGCAGCTTGGTGTCGAACACTGAAGCTTTCTTT. It specifies CASSLVSNTEAFF. The entire variable domain, with the rest obtained from reference TRBV5-1 and TRBJ1-1, is as follows: KAGVTQTPRYLIKTRGQQVTLSCSPISGHRSVSWYQQTPGQGLQFLFEYFSETQRNKGNFPGRFSGRQFSNSRSEMNVSTLELGDSALYLCASSLVSNTEAFFGQGTRLTVV.

The chain combines TRBV3-1 with TRBJ2-1; the match to TRBD2 covers 13 bases. V shed 2 bases and J 0 bases; nucleotides not matched to a gene: 7. Germline CDR1 LGHDT, CDR2 YNNKEL (reference sequence). There are 19 residues in the CDR3. The CDR3 DNA reads TGTGCCAGCAGCCAAAGGGGACTAGCGGGACCAAGCTCCTACAATGAGCAGTTCTTC. Translating it yields CASSQRGLAGPSSYNEQFF.

This clonotype was seen a handful of times. This chain links TRBV11-3 with TRBJ2-2, with D tentatively TRBD1 or TRBD2 (5 bases each). V dropped 0 bases and J dropped 6 bases, with 11 bases sitting between them. There are 15 residues in the CDR3. The germline CDR1 and CDR2 sequences are SGHNT and YENEEA. The CDR3 region has the DNA TGTGCCAGCAGCTTAGACGGCAGGGAGTCCGGGGAGCTGTTTTTT. It specifies CASSLDGRESGELFF.

Details on this clonotype: An end of the junction differs from the germline gene, which may be a read error. This sequence joins TRBV13 and TRBJ2-7, with D tentatively TRBD1 or TRBD2 (5 bases each). In germline, CDR1 is PRHDT, CDR2 FYEKMQ (reference sequence). This CDR3 spans 12 amino acids. The CDR3 loop is CASSLGPSLSLF. The CDR3 nucleotides read TGTGCCAGCAGCCTGGGACCCTCCCTATCCCTCTTC.

This clonotype came up a few times. The chain employs TRBV5-1 and TRBJ2-3; perhaps TRBD2 as D (6 bases). Per the germline V gene, CDR1 is SGHRS and CDR2 is YFSETQ. The CDR3 runs to 17 residues. The ends were cut back, 3 bases at V and 2 bases at J, with 19 bases in the middle. The CDR3 DNA sequence: TGCGCCAGCAGCTCAGGCGGGCTAGCGATTTTCACAGATACGCAGTATTTT. This codes for CASSSGGLAIFTDTQYF.

The V call is TRBV9, the J call TRBJ2-7; possible D gene TRBD1, 5 bases. V shed 0 bases and J shed 4 bases, with 14 bases lying between them. This CDR3 is 15 amino acids long. In germline, CDR1 is SGDLS, CDR2 YYNGEE. CDR3 bases: TGTGCCAGCAGCGTAGAGGCAGGGAAACTTTACGAGCAGTACTTC. Its translation: CASSVEAGKLYEQYF.

The chain couples TRBV7-9 to TRBJ2-7; D might be TRBD1 or TRBD2, each matching 5 bases. The CDR3 is 16 residues long. The germline V and J ends were trimmed by 4 bases and 3 bases, with 19 bases remaining between them. Per germline, CDR1 SEHNR and CDR2 FQNEAQ (reference sequence). The CDR3 spells CASSSNLRGVGYEQYF. The CDR3 bases are TGTGCCAGCAGCTCCAACCTTAGGGGAGTGGGCTACGAGCAGTACTTC.

The CDR3 DNA sequence: TGTGCCAGCAGCTTACAGGGCCTGGCGGATACGCAGTATTTT. This sequence encodes CASSLQGLADTQYF. The genes are TRBV7-2 and TRBJ2-3; possible D gene TRBD1, 5 bases. The CDR3 is 14 amino acids. Between the trimmed V and J ends, which lost 2 bases and 6 bases, there was a span of 12 bases. Germline V gives CDR1 SGHTA, CDR2 FQGNSA.

The chain has TRBV2 and TRBJ2-5; TRBD2 is a possible D gene (6 bases). Germline CDR1 SNHLY, CDR2 FYNNEI. The CDR3 length is 14 residues. V lost 2 bases and J 5 bases, leaving 12 bases between the germline ends. The CDR3 DNA sequence: TGTGCCAGCAGTGAAATAGGAGGGATGGAGACCCAGTACTTC. Its translation: CASSEIGGMETQYF.

This clonotype was observed at least ten times. In DNA, the CDR3 is TGTGCCAGCAGCTTAGTTAGCGGCCCCAGGAGTAACTATGGCTACACCTTC. Protein: CASSLVSGPRSNYGYTF. V is TRBV11-2 and J is TRBJ1-2; D call uncertain. V lost 1 base to trimming and J lost 1 base, with 16 bases between them. Germline V gene data show CDR1 as SGHAT and CDR2 as FQNNGV. This CDR3 contains 17 residues.

The sample holds many counts of this clonotype. The chain couples TRBV6-2 or TRBV6-3 to TRBJ2-7; D tentatively reads TRBD1 or TRBD2 (5 bases each). Trimming pared 0 bases from V and 2 bases from J, leaving 11 bases between. The germline gives CDR1 MNHEY, CDR2 SVGEGT. The CDR3 is 15 amino acids. The CDR3: CASSYSVPGPYEQYF. The CDR3 DNA reads TGTGCCAGCAGTTACTCGGTACCGGGGCCCTACGAGCAGTACTTC.